What follows are 26 T cell receptor beta chains derived from one specimen sequenced in a study of breast tumors, draining lymph nodes, adjacent tissues. Samples came from axillary lymph nodes draining the breast cancer. TCRdb re-called the multiplex PCR reads through MiXCR, storing one row per CDR3 protein. Among approximately 190,000 distinct CDR3 sequences, 30% to 40% were seen once, and the ten largest hold 4% to 5.5%. Sequences were obtained from axillary lymph node tissue. The receptors were gathered from a female donor with breast cancer. Some clones in this sample may be carry-over from other donors' samples.

There are many counts of this clonotype. The rearrangement links TRBV5-6 to TRBJ2-3, with D possibly TRBD2 on 6 matching bases. The germline V gene has CDR1 SGHDT and CDR2 YYEEEE. Trimming took off 3 bases at V and 3 bases at J, with 11 bases between the two ends. The CDR3 contains 14 residues. DNA of the CDR3: TGTGCCAGCAGCTCCTGGGGAGGTACAGATACGCAGTATTTT. Translation gives CASSSWGGTDTQYF.

V usage is TRBV28 and J usage is TRBJ2-5, with 9 bases fitting TRBD2. Trimming removed 11 bases from V and 2 bases from J; junction bases left unmatched: 15. CDR1 MDHEN and CDR2 SYDVKM come from the germline V gene. The CDR3 runs to 16 residues. The CDR3 here is CAGRWIASGGQETQYF. CDR3 nucleotide sequence: TGTGCCGGAAGGTGGATAGCCAGCGGGGGGCAAGAGACCCAGTACTTC.

This clonotype was picked up many times. The J gene is TRBJ2-7, the V gene TRBV3-1, with D hard to call. V lost 3 bases to trimming and J lost 2 bases, with 11 bases between them. Germline loops: CDR1 LGHDT, CDR2 YNNKEL (reference sequence). This CDR3 is 14 amino acids long. The DNA for the CDR3 is TGTGCCAGCAGCCATAGCAGGCTACCCTACGAGCAGTACTTC. This sequence encodes CASSHSRLPYEQYF.

This clonotype was recorded at least ten times. The J gene is TRBJ2-5, the V gene TRBV19; D possibly uses TRBD1 or TRBD2 (6 bases each). Germline loops: CDR1 LNHDA, CDR2 SQIVND (reference sequence). The CDR3 has 17 residues. Trimming pared 4 bases from V and 4 bases from J, leaving 22 bases between. The CDR3 protein is CASSTTSRGRRRETQYF. The CDR3 region has the DNA TGTGCCAGTAGTACCACCTCCCGGGGGCGGCGACGAGAGACCCAGTACTTC.

The V call is TRBV9, the J call TRBJ2-2; no reliable D call. The germline gives CDR1 SGDLS, CDR2 YYNGEE. V lost 0 bases to trimming and J lost 1 base, with 7 bases between them. This CDR3 has 15 amino acids. The CDR3, as DNA: TGTGCCAGCAGCGTAGGATTGGGGAACACCGGGGAGCTGTTTTTT. It translates to CASSVGLGNTGELFF.

This clonotype was counted many times. The rearrangement links TRBV12-3 or TRBV12-4 to TRBJ1-5, with D perhaps TRBD1 (6 bases). The CDR3 covers 15 residues. The V gene lost 5 bases and the J gene lost 0 bases, with 11 bases spanning the gap. The CDR3 DNA follows: TGTGCCAGCAGTCAGACAGGAATTAGCAATCAGCCCCAGCATTTT. Translating it yields CASSQTGISNQPQHF.

Many counts were recorded for this clonotype. This rearrangement joins TRBV5-1 to TRBJ2-7; 7 nucleotides agree with TRBD2. The CDR3 is 14 residues long. Germline trimming cut 2 bases from V and 3 bases from J; bases unmatched to any gene: 5. Germline CDR1 SGHRS, CDR2 YFSETQ. CDR3: CASSFERGNYEQYF. The CDR3 DNA follows: TGCGCCAGCAGCTTCGAGCGGGGCAACTACGAGCAGTACTTC.

The J gene is TRBJ2-1, the V gene TRBV18; 7 nucleotides align to TRBD1. This CDR3 is built from 15 residues. CDR1 and CDR2 from the germline V gene are KGHSH and LQKENI. V gave up 4 bases and J gave up 4 bases; unmatched junction bases: 7. This CDR3 reads CASSLGQVSYNEQFF. CDR3 in DNA: TGTGCCAGCTCACTCGGACAGGTTTCTTACAATGAGCAGTTCTTC.

This clonotype was seen many times. This rearrangement joins TRBV4-1 to TRBJ2-7, with TRBD2 identical over 7 bases. The CDR3 loop spans 17 amino acids. The germline gives CDR1 MGHRA, CDR2 YSYEKL. Losses at the gene ends were 1 base for V and 2 bases for J; bases not matched to a gene: 11. This CDR3 reads CASSQGGGGRNTYEQYF. The CDR3 coding sequence is TGCGCCAGCAGCCAAGGTGGGGGGGGACGGAATACCTACGAGCAGTACTTC.

Details on this clonotype: With a much larger clone just one base away, this may be a read error. The V gene is TRBV30, the J gene TRBJ2-1; D remains unclear. Germline-derived CDR1 and CDR2 are GTSNPN and SVGIG (reference sequence). Trimming took off 0 bases at V and 10 bases at J, with 16 bases between the two ends. The CDR3 is made up of 14 amino acids. The CDR3: CAWSVTIARNEQFF. DNA for the CDR3: TGTGCCTGGAGTGTAACTATCGCTAGAAACGAGCAGTTCTTC.

The sample holds many counts of this clonotype. The V gene is TRBV29-1, the J gene TRBJ2-7; 12 bases line up with TRBD1. The CDR3 is 14 amino acids. CDR1 SQVTM and CDR2 ANQGSEA come from the germline V gene. V lost 5 bases, J lost 4 bases, and 6 bases stayed unmatched. The CDR3 DNA reads as TGCAGCGTTTCCGGGACAGGGGGCGCTTACGAGCAGTACTTC. It specifies CSVSGTGGAYEQYF.

This clonotype has a count of ten or more. The chain combines TRBV7-8 with TRBJ2-1, with TRBD1 as a possible D gene (6 bases). The CDR3 totals 14 residues. The germline V gene encodes CDR1 SGHVS and CDR2 FQNEAQ. Between the trimmed V and J ends, which lost 4 bases and 5 bases, there was a span of 12 bases. CDR3: CASSSTGTNNEQFF. CDR3 in DNA: TGTGCCAGCAGCTCAACCGGGACAAACAATGAGCAGTTCTTC.

At least ten counts were recorded for this clonotype. This sequence joins TRBV19 and TRBJ1-6; a weak D match, TRBD1 (6 bases). This CDR3 has 14 amino acids. Germline values: CDR1 LNHDA, CDR2 SQIVND (reference sequence). The V end lost 7 bases, the J end lost 7 bases, and 14 bases lay between the germline ends. The CDR3 sequence: CASNSDSQNSPLHF. The CDR3 nucleotides are TGTGCCAGTAACTCGGACAGCCAAAATTCACCCCTCCACTTT.

This chain joins TRBV7-9 and TRBJ2-7; D not certain. This CDR3 is 13 amino acids long. Germline V gives CDR1 SEHNR, CDR2 FQNEAQ (reference sequence). V was shortened by 2 bases and J by 3 bases, with 8 bases between the two germline ends. Here the CDR3 reads CASSLRHNYEQYF. The DNA of the CDR3 is TGTGCCAGCAGCTTAAGACACAACTACGAGCAGTACTTC.

This clonotype occurred many times. This chain uses TRBV9 with TRBJ1-4, with D maybe TRBD1 (6 bases). Between the trimmed V and J ends, which lost 0 bases and 5 bases, there was a span of 11 bases. This CDR3 region has 15 residues. Germline values: CDR1 SGDLS, CDR2 YYNGEE. The CDR3 nucleotides are TGTGCCAGCAGCGTAGTAGGACAGCAGAATGAAAAACTGTTTTTT. Encoded protein: CASSVVGQQNEKLFF.

In this sample, this clonotype turned up many times. The CDR3 DNA reads as TGTGCCAGCAGTCCTGATATCCTTAGCAATCAGCCCCAGCATTTT. Translated: CASSPDILSNQPQHF. The rearrangement uses TRBV2 and TRBJ1-5; D call uncertain. The CDR3 loop spans 15 amino acids. Trimming removed 5 bases from V and 0 bases from J, with 11 bases in between. Germline V gene sequence: CDR1 SNHLY, CDR2 FYNNEI.

The table lists this clonotype with many counts. The chain links TRBV24-1 to TRBJ2-2; 8 nucleotides line up with TRBD1. The germline CDR1 and CDR2 sequences are KGHDR and SFDVKD. The CDR3 spans 17 residues. Trimming at V came to 0 bases and at J to 4 bases, leaving 6 bases not matched to a gene. Here the CDR3 DNA reads TGTGCCACCAGTGATTTGATTCCAGGGGGCAGCACCGGGGAGCTGTTTTTT. Amino acids: CATSDLIPGGSTGELFF.

The CDR3 DNA sequence: TGTGCCAGCAGTAGGACTAGCGGGAGTTATGAGCAGTTCTTC. Translated: CASSRTSGSYEQFF. V and J are TRBV14 and TRBJ2-1; TRBD2 aligns across 13 bases. Germline values: CDR1 SGHDN, CDR2 FVKESK. CDR3 length: 14 residues. J lost 8 bases, V lost 6 bases, and 4 bases had no gene match.

This clonotype was observed many times. V is TRBV28 and J is TRBJ2-3; no definite D call. Looked up from germline, CDR1 is MDHEN and CDR2 is SYDVKM. V lost 4 bases, J lost 8 bases, and 4 bases lay in between. CDR3 length equals 10 residues. CDR3 DNA: TGTGCCAGCAGTTCGGTTACGCAGTATTTT. This translates into CASSSVTQYF.

This clonotype was seen a handful of times. A much larger clone sits a single nucleotide away, making a read error possible. The rearrangement links TRBV20-1 to TRBJ2-1, with 15 bases aligning to TRBD2. Germline values: CDR1 DFQATT, CDR2 SNEGSKA (reference sequence). The CDR3 totals 13 residues. The CDR3 DNA reads as TGCAGTGCTGGGACTAGCGGGAGGAATGCGCAGTTCTTC. Protein product: CSAGTSGRNAQFF.

This clonotype was counted ten times or more. The V and J genes are TRBV5-1 and TRBJ2-3; D ambiguous. V gave up 0 bases and J gave up 3 bases, with 8 bases separating them. The CDR3 length is 14 residues. CDR1 SGHRS and CDR2 YFSETQ come from the germline V gene. CDR3 in amino acids: CASSLALATDTQYF. The CDR3 DNA reads TGCGCCAGCAGCTTGGCCTTAGCTACAGATACGCAGTATTTT.

This chain links TRBV24-1 with TRBJ2-5; D tentatively reads TRBD1 or TRBD2 (5 bases each). Trimming pared 2 bases from V and 3 bases from J, leaving 12 bases between. This CDR3 comprises 15 residues. The germline V gene has CDR1 KGHDR and CDR2 SFDVKD. CDR3 bases: TGTGCCACCAGTGATTGGGCTGGGGGAGAAGAGACCCAGTACTTC. It codes for CATSDWAGGEETQYF.

This clonotype was counted ten times or more. The rearrangement joins TRBV30 to TRBJ1-6, with D unclear. The CDR3 runs 11 residues. The germline gives CDR1 GTSNPN, CDR2 SVGIG (reference sequence). The V gene lost 4 bases and the J gene lost 7 bases, with 5 bases spanning the gap. This chain's CDR3 is CAWTGNSPLHF. CDR3 coding DNA: TGTGCCTGGACTGGGAATTCACCCCTCCACTTT.

This clonotype was recorded once. The junction shows a germline mismatch at one end, possibly a read error. V and J are TRBV14 and TRBJ2-3, with D perhaps matching TRBD1 (5 bases). The CDR3 contains 15 residues. Germline CDR1 SGHDN, CDR2 FVKESK. CDR3 nucleotide sequence: TGTGCCAGCAGCCCAGGGTGGGATAGCACAGATACGCCGTATTTT. This encodes CASSPGWDSTDTPYF.

This clonotype was seen a few times. V and J are TRBV19 and TRBJ1-1; TRBD1 matches 7 bases. The J segment lost 0 bases and the V segment lost 5 bases, leaving 6 bases of the junction unmatched. Germline CDR1 and CDR2: LNHDA and SQIVND (reference sequence). CDR3 size: 15 residues. Here the CDR3 DNA reads TGTGCCAGTAGTCCTCGGACAGGAATGAACACTGAAGCTTTCTTT. Translated: CASSPRTGMNTEAFF. Together with reference TRBV19 and TRBJ1-1, the CDR3 gives the full variable domain: DGGITQSPKYLFRKEGQNVTLSCEQNLNHDAMYWYRQDPGQGLRLIYYSQIVNDFQKGDIAEGYSVSREKKESFPLTVTSAQKNPTAFYLCASSPRTGMNTEAFFGQGTRLTVV.

V and J are TRBV5-1 and TRBJ2-5; D is perhaps TRBD1 (7 bases). CDR1 is SGHRS and CDR2 is YFSETQ in the germline V gene. The CDR3 sequence is 15 residues long. V lost 2 bases to trimming and J lost 9 bases, with 20 bases between them. The DNA for the CDR3 is TGCGCCAGCAGCTTCACAGGGGCGGGTTGGGAGGCCCAGTACTTC. Its translation: CASSFTGAGWEAQYF.